The clone carrying this TCR beta chain was seen a single time. No antigen is known for it. The sample comes from a study of OX40 agonist ivuxolimab in advanced cancers. Findings of the study overall: At 0.1-3.0 mg/kg, partial responders had clonal expansion among the lowest observed.

Sequencing used immunoSEQ multiplex PCR; TCRdb keeps in-frame clones, though not all of them. The sample has about 61,000 clones; nearly 90% are singletons. V was clipped by 1 base and J by 5 bases; unmatched bases: 4. CDR3 length: 16 amino acids. The germline V gene has CDR1 MGHRA and CDR2 YSYEKL. This chain links TRBV4-1 with TRBJ2-2; 10 bases are a match to TRBD2. This receptor was obtained from an adult with an advanced solid tumor such as melanoma, head and neck, liver or kidney cancer. This material consisted of CD4+ or CD8+ T cells sorted from blood, taken in a trial of the OX40 agonist ivuxolimab. The CDR3 DNA sequence: TGCGCCAGCAGCCAAGGAGCGGGGGGGTTGACCGGGGAGCTGTTTTTT. Residues: CASSQGAGGLTGELFF.